The rows below give T cell receptor beta chains drawn from one sample of a study of PD-1 blockade in classical Hodgkin lymphoma. The data were produced by immunoSEQ multiplex PCR, yet TCRdb's version contains in-frame clones alone and is incomplete. The sample comprises about 39,000 clones, just over 75% of which are singletons, and roughly 9.8% rests with the top ten. The sequences come from peripheral blood mononuclear cells (PBMCs), collected before the fourth cycle of nivolumab. The receptors stem from a human donor with classical Hodgkin lymphoma. CDR3s include the opening cysteine and the closing phenylalanine or tryptophan. D genes are given only for firm matches. Rows give clone size only sometimes, using once, few, many, or a class for an expanded clone.

j_call v_call d_call clone_size cdr3_aa cdr3_nt
TRBJ2-7 TRBV30 . few CASRDSPRYEQYF TGTGCCTCGCGGGACAGCCCAAGGTACGAGCAGTACTTC
TRBJ2-2 TRBV19 TRBD1 . CASSTGTGLNTGELFF TGTGCCAGTAGCACCGGGACAGGGTTAAACACCGGGGAGCTGTTTTTT
TRBJ1-2 TRBV11-2 TRBD1 few CASSLGGQGRGYTF TGTGCCAGCAGCTTAGGGGGACAGGGCCGTGGCTACACCTTC
TRBJ1-6 TRBV6-5 . few CASGGYNSPLHF TGTGCCAGCGGGGGATATAATTCACCCCTCCACTTT
TRBJ1-2 TRBV7-2 TRBD1 . CASSRDRADGYTF TGTGCCAGCAGCCGGGACAGGGCGGATGGCTACACCTTC
TRBJ2-1 TRBV9 TRBD2 . CASSLGTIYNEQFF TGTGCCAGCAGCCTGGGGACTATTTACAATGAGCAGTTCTTC
TRBJ2-5 TRBV29-1 TRBD1 . CSVESEGQGFGSQYF TGCAGCGTTGAGTCCGAAGGACAGGGCTTCGGGTCCCAGTACTTC
TRBJ1-1 TRBV11-2 . once CASSKRALGDTEAFF TGTGCCAGCAGCAAAAGGGCCCTAGGGGACACTGAAGCTTTCTTT
TRBJ1-2 TRBV30 . . CAWSVRGSSRGYTF TGTGCCTGGAGTGTAAGGGGGTCATCGCGGGGCTACACCTTC
TRBJ2-4 TRBV7-2 . . CASSLVQNIQYF TGTGCCAGCAGCCTGGTACAAAACATTCAGTACTTC
TRBJ2-3 TRBV6-1 TRBD2 . CASSGLAGGLTDTQYF TGTGCCAGCAGTGGACTAGCGGGGGGCCTCACAGATACGCAGTATTTT
TRBJ1-2 TRBV27 TRBD1 . CASSLTRLMGTGVYGYTF TGTGCCAGCAGTTTAACACGTTTAATGGGGACAGGGGTATACGGCTACACCTTC
TRBJ2-2 TRBV5-6 . once CASSLGEGGELFF TGTGCCAGCAGCTTGGGGGAAGGCGGGGAGCTGTTTTTT
TRBJ1-5 TRBV7-2 . . CASSPPGGLQPQHF TGTGCCAGCAGCCCTCCGGGGGGTTTACAGCCCCAGCATTTT
TRBJ2-3 TRBV7-9 TRBD2 . CASSLAGGTDTQYF TGTGCCAGCAGCTTAGCGGGGGGGACAGATACGCAGTATTTT
TRBJ2-1 TRBV19 TRBD1 . CASSRSGGLQFF TGTGCCAGTAGTCGATCAGGGGGCTTACAGTTCTTC
TRBJ2-6 TRBV25-1 TRBD1 . CASMGQRFLSGANVLTF TGTGCCAGCATGGGACAGCGATTTCTCTCTGGGGCCAACGTCCTGACTTTC
TRBJ2-5 TRBV5-1 TRBD1 . CASSLAGDSQETQYF TGCGCCAGCAGCTTGGCCGGGGACAGCCAAGAGACCCAGTACTTC
TRBJ2-1 TRBV19 . . CASTTGSLYNEQFF TGTGCCAGTACCACAGGTTCCTTATACAATGAGCAGTTCTTC
TRBJ1-1 TRBV4-1 . . CASSQEYRDTEAFF TGCGCCAGCAGCCAGGAATACAGGGACACTGAAGCTTTCTTT
TRBJ1-1 TRBV9 TRBD1 medium-sized CASSQGTGMNTEAFF TGTGCCAGCAGCCAAGGGACAGGGATGAACACTGAAGCTTTCTTT
TRBJ2-1 TRBV18 . . CASSTLGDNEQFF TGTGCCAGCTCAACGTTGGGGGACAATGAGCAGTTCTTC
TRBJ2-2 TRBV7-8 . . CASSFNLAAGELFF TGTGCCAGCAGCTTTAACTTGGCCGCCGGGGAGCTGTTTTTT
TRBJ1-6 TRBV6-1 TRBD1 . CASTPSRGNSPLHF TGTGCCAGCACCCCTAGCAGGGGGAATTCACCCCTCCACTTT
TRBJ1-5 TRBV30 TRBD1 few CAWDRGGNQPQHF TGTGCCTGGGACAGGGGGGGCAATCAGCCCCAGCATTTT
TRBJ1-4 TRBV28 . . CASSQGSTNEKLFF TGTGCCAGCAGTCAGGGGTCAACTAATGAAAAACTGTTTTTT
TRBJ2-7 TRBV5-8 TRBD1 once CASSARQGFYEQYF TGTGCCAGCAGCGCTCGACAGGGATTCTACGAGCAGTACTTC
TRBJ2-7 TRBV9 . . CASSGSSGFHEQYF TGTGCCAGCAGCGGATCGTCCGGATTCCACGAGCAGTACTTC
TRBJ2-3 TRBV2 . . CASSPLDTQYF TGTGCCAGCAGCCCTTTGGATACGCAGTATTTT
TRBJ2-1 TRBV9 . . CASSVDGFRGNEQFF TGTGCCAGCAGCGTAGATGGTTTTAGGGGCAATGAGCAGTTCTTC
TRBJ1-5 TRBV7-9 . . CASNRDGDQPQHF TGTGCCAGCAACCGGGACGGGGATCAGCCCCAGCATTTT
TRBJ1-4 TRBV18 TRBD1 . CASSPAGTAYAGKLFF TGTGCCAGCTCACCAGCCGGGACAGCTTATGCGGGGAAACTGTTTTTT
TRBJ2-3 TRBV4-1 TRBD2 . CASSQDLVAGGPSTDTQYF TGCGCCAGCAGCCAAGATTTAGTAGCGGGGGGCCCTAGCACAGATACGCAGTATTTT
TRBJ2-5 TRBV7-9 . . CASSLGRTVEYQETQYF TGTGCCAGCAGCTTAGGCCGAACGGTTGAGTACCAAGAGACCCAGTACTTC
TRBJ2-3 TRBV7-8 TRBD2 . CASSSRLAGLTDTQYF TGTGCCAGCAGCTCAAGACTAGCGGGGCTCACAGATACGCAGTATTTT
TRBJ2-5 TRBV5-1 . . CASGRLQETQYF TGCGCCAGCGGTCGGCTCCAAGAGACCCAGTACTTC
TRBJ1-2 TRBV11-2 . . CASSNLGPVGYTF TGTGCCAGCAGCAACCTTGGACCGGTTGGCTACACCTTC
TRBJ1-2 TRBV7-7 . . CASSFVPRDPNYGYTF TGTGCTAGCAGCTTCGTACCCAGGGATCCTAACTATGGCTACACCTTC
TRBJ2-1 TRBV7-9 . . CASSWSRTTSYNEQFF TGTGCCAGCAGCTGGAGTCGGACCACCTCCTACAATGAGCAGTTCTTC
TRBJ1-3 TRBV5-1 . . CASSLEGNTIYF TGCGCCAGCAGCTTGGAGGGAAACACCATATATTTT
TRBJ2-3 TRBV4-3 . . CASSQFYKSTDTQYF TGCGCCAGCAGCCAATTCTACAAAAGCACAGATACGCAGTATTTT
TRBJ2-3 TRBV6-5 . . CASSDGGHTDTQYF TGTGCCAGCAGTGACGGGGGGCACACAGATACGCAGTATTTT
TRBJ2-5 TRBV25-1 TRBD1 . CASSEFGTGQETQYF TGTGCCAGCAGTGAATTCGGGACAGGACAAGAGACCCAGTACTTC
TRBJ2-7 TRBV4-2 . . CASSQDPGHLSYEQYF TGTGCCAGCAGCCAAGATCCAGGACACCTCTCCTACGAGCAGTACTTC
TRBJ2-3 TRBV15 TRBD2 . CATSRVAGGPTDTQYF TGTGCCACCAGCAGAGTAGCGGGGGGCCCCACAGATACGCAGTATTTT
TRBJ2-5 TRBV10-3 . . CAISESSRETQYF TGTGCCATCAGTGAGTCGAGCAGGGAGACCCAGTACTTC
TRBJ2-5 TRBV1 . . CTSSQTYGGGYIGETQYF TGCACCAGCAGCCAGACCTACGGCGGGGGATACATAGGGGAGACCCAGTACTTC
TRBJ1-5 TRBV7-3 . . CASSFAVGQPQHF TGTGCCAGCAGCTTTGCGGTGGGGCAGCCCCAGCATTTT
TRBJ1-5 TRBV15 TRBD1 . CATTTGGGRPQHF TGTGCCACAACGACAGGGGGCGGTAGGCCCCAGCATTTT
TRBJ2-7 TRBV11-1 . . CASSLNRAYEQYF TGTGCCAGCAGCTTAAACAGGGCCTACGAGCAGTACTTC
TRBJ1-4 TRBV6-1 . once CARNPSGTHNEKLFF TGTGCCAGGAACCCTAGCGGGACGCACAATGAAAAACTGTTTTTT
TRBJ1-2 TRBV4-3 . . CASSQDRGRLYGYTF TGCGCCAGCAGCCAAGACCGGGGAAGACTCTATGGCTACACCTTC
TRBJ1-6 TRBV28 TRBD1 few CASSPRWGQGRSPLHF TGTGCCAGCAGCCCCCGGTGGGGACAGGGTAGATCACCCCTCCACTTT
TRBJ1-2 TRBV7-2 . . CASSLGVYGYTF TGTGCCAGCAGCTTAGGGGTCTATGGCTACACCTTC
TRBJ1-3 TRBV18 . few CASSPLTALSSGNTIYF TGTGCCAGCTCACCACTTACAGCCTTGAGCTCTGGAAACACCATATATTTT